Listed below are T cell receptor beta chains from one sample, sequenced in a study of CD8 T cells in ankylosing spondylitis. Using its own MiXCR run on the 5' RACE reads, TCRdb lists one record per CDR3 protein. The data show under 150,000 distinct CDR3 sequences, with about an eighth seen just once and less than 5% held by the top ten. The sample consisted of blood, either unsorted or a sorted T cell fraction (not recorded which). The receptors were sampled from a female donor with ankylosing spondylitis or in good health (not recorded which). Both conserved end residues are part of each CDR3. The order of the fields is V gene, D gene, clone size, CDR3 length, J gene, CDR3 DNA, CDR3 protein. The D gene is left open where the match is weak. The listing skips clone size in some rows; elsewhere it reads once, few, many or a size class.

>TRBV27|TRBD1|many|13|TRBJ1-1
TGTGCCAGCGCCGAGGGGGCGCGGGCTGAAGCTTTCTTT
CASAEGARAEAFF
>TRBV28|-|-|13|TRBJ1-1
TGTGCCAGCAGTGACGGTGGGGTCCCTGAAGCTTTCTTT
CASSDGGVPEAFF
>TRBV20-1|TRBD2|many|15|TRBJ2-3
TGCAGTGCTAGAACTAGCGGGGGGGCCAAAGATACGCAGTATTTT
CSARTSGGAKDTQYF
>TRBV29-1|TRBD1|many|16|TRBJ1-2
TGCAGCGCATTTGGAGAGTCTGCGGGGACAGACTATGGCTACACCTTC
CSAFGESAGTDYGYTF
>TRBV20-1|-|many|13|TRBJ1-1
TGCAGTGCTAGAGATCCCCAGAACACTGAAGCTTTCTTT
CSARDPQNTEAFF
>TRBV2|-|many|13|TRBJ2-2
TGTGCCAGCAGTGAACAGAGAAACGGGGAGCTGTTTTTT
CASSEQRNGELFF
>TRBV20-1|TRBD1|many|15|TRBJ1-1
TGCAGTGCTAGCGATCCCGGGGACAGCTCTCTAGAAGCTTTCTTT
CSASDPGDSSLEAFF
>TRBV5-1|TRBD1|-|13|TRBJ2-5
TGCGCCAGCAGCCCCGGGACAGAAGAGACCCAGTACTTC
CASSPGTEETQYF
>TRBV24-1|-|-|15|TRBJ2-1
TGTGCCACCAGTGATCGCGGGTCGGGGTACAATGAGCAGTTCTTC
CATSDRGSGYNEQFF
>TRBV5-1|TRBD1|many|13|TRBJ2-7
TGCGCCAGCAGCTTGGCGACAGGGAACGAGCAGTACTTC
CASSLATGNEQYF
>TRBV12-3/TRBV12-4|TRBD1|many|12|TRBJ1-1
TGTGCCAGCACCGGACAGGGGGCTGAAGCTTTCTTT
CASTGQGAEAFF
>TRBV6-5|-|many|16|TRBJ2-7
TGTGCCAGCAGTTATTCGGACAGCCCCACCGCCTACGAGCAGTACTTC
CASSYSDSPTAYEQYF
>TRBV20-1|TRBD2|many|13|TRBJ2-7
TGCAGTGCTGGAGGAAGTGGCGGGGGGGAGCAGTACTTC
CSAGGSGGGEQYF
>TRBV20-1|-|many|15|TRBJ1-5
TGCAGTGCTAAGCTAACAGAGGATCCCAATCAGCCCCAGCATTTT
CSAKLTEDPNQPQHF
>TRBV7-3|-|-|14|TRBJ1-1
TGTGCCAGCAGGTTAGACCAGGGGAACAGTGAAGCTTTCTTT
CASRLDQGNSEAFF
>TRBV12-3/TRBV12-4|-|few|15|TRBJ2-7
TGTGCCAGCATCATCTACGCTGACGCTACCTACGAGCAGTACTTC
CASIIYADATYEQYF
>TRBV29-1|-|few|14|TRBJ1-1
TGCAGCGTTGAAGTGGGCCCGGGGGGCACTGAAGCTTTCTTT
CSVEVGPGGTEAFF
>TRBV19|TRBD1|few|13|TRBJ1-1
TGTGCCAGTAGTACTTCACAGGGGGCCAAAGCTTTCTTT
CASSTSQGAKAFF
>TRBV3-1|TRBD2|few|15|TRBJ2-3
TGTGCCAGCAGCCGTAGCGGGATGGGCACAGATACGCAGTATTTT
CASSRSGMGTDTQYF
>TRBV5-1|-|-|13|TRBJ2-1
TGCGCCAGCAGCTTGGCAGGGGTAGCGGAGCAGTTCTTC
CASSLAGVAEQFF
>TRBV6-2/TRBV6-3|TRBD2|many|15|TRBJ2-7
TGTGCCAGCAGAGTAGCGCGGGGACTAACCTACGAGCAGTACTTC
CASRVARGLTYEQYF
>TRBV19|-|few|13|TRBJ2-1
TGTGCCAGTACGTTTTCAGGGTACAATGAGCAGTTCTTC
CASTFSGYNEQFF
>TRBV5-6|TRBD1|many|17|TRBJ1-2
TGTGCCAGCAGCCGCAGGGGACAGGGTCCATACGTGGATGGCTACACCTTC
CASSRRGQGPYVDGYTF
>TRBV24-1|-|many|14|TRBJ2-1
TGTGCCACCAGTGCCTCCGGATCCTACAATGAGCAGTTCTTC
CATSASGSYNEQFF
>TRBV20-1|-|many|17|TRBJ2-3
TGCAGTGCCAAGGTCCGGGACTCCTCCCTCCCCACGGATACGCAGTATTTT
CSAKVRDSSLPTDTQYF
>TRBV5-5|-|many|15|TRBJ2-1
TGTGCCAGCAACCCTGAGCTAGGGGTCTACAATGAGCAGTTCTTC
CASNPELGVYNEQFF
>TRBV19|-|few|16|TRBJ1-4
TGTGCCAGTAGTCACCCCGGTGGGGGTCCCTCCGAAAAACTGTTTTTT
CASSHPGGGPSEKLFF
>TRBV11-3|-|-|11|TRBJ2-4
TGTGCCAGCAGCTTGCAAAACATTCAGTACTTC
CASSLQNIQYF
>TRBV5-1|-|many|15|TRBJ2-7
TGCGCCAGCGGTGGTAGCGGAGAGTCCTACTACGAGCAGTACTTC
CASGGSGESYYEQYF